This T cell receptor beta chain was found in a study of T cells after yellow fever vaccination. Study context: Fractions low in cell number were prepared with SMART-Seq v4 Ultra Low Input. Study results and limitations: The presence of abundant clonotypes contaminating from the bulk population was possible in FACS-sorted repertoires. On re-exposure, the response was weaker but peaked faster, at day 5 versus 15.

Trimming removed 4 bases from V and 0 bases from J, with 13 bases in between. Germline V CDR1 and CDR2: SGHRS, YFSETQ. The CDR3 spans 16 residues. 5'RACE template switching produced TCR cDNA carrying a universal primer site and UMIs. TCRdb independently ran MiXCR on the 5' RACE reads; one entry per CDR3 protein. The sample has 250,000 to 300,000 distinct CDR3 sequences; about an eighth are singletons. There are a few counts of this clonotype. Antigen specificity is unknown. This material consisted of CD4+ T cells sorted from PBMCs, taken 45 days after the yellow fever booster vaccination. This TCR derives from a young man who received the YFV17D yellow fever vaccine. The gene calls are TRBV5-1 and TRBJ2-2; D unclear. The CDR3 DNA reads as TGCGCCAGCAGCCCATTTGGCCAGGCGAACACCGGGGAGCTGTTTTTT. Protein: CASSPFGQANTGELFF.